The sequence of this T cell receptor beta chain was determined in a study of blood T cell repertoires in COVID-19. Clones were read by immunoSEQ multiplex PCR, and TCRdb kept only the in-frame ones, dropping some. The sample holds about 300,000 clones, 89% seen once. This CDR3 comprises 15 residues. Germline V CDR1 and CDR2: SGHRS, YFSETQ. Trimming cost V 0 bases and J 1 base, with 10 bases left between them. Sequenced sample: peripheral blood. The TCR originated in a man between 18 and 35 years old who had recovered from COVID-19. V usage is TRBV5-1 and J usage is TRBJ1-1; D perhaps matches TRBD1 (5 bases). For the CDR3, the DNA is TGCGCCAGCAGCTTGGTCGGCCAGGGGAACACTGAAGCTTTCTTT. Protein product: CASSLVGQGNTEAFF.